The T cell receptor beta chain under discussion was sequenced for a study of blood T cells in healthy people across ages. The V gene lost 7 bases and the J gene lost 3 bases, with 10 bases spanning the gap. The length of the CDR3 is 12 residues. Using a J-beta primer mix together with a sample-barcoded 5' primer, a second PCR was run for roughly 7 to 12 cycles. One entry per CDR3 protein results from TCRdb running MiXCR on the 5' RACE reads. The top ten clones hold 15% to 20% of a sample with about 780,000 distinct CDR3 sequences, less than 60% of them seen once. The chain has TRBV12-3 or TRBV12-4 and TRBJ2-7; no clear D gene. The specimen was blood. The sequence was obtained from a man at least 80 years old in good health. The chain's CDR3 is CASTMTGYEQYF. The CDR3 nucleotides are TGTGCCAGCACCATGACGGGCTACGAGCAGTACTTC.